There are a few counts of the clone carrying this T cell receptor beta chain. The sample comes from a study of identical twins. V was shortened by 0 bases and J by 0 bases, with 12 bases between the two germline ends. The CDR3 is 17 residues long. The germline V gene has CDR1 KGHSH and CDR2 LQKENI. TCRdb re-called the 5' RACE reads through MiXCR, storing one row per CDR3 protein. This sample carries some 240,000 distinct CDR3 sequences, roughly a tenth of them seen once, and the ten largest clones take less than 12%. This receptor was taken from a man between 50 and 59 years old in good health. The rearrangement links TRBV18 to TRBJ1-3, with D hard to call. What was sequenced was memory T cells sorted from blood. CDR3 nucleotide sequence: TGTGCCAGCTCACCACCGCGTGGGGAATACTCTGGAAACACCATATATTTT. Its protein product is CASSPPRGEYSGNTIYF.